This TCR beta chain was identified during a study of shared clonotypes between healthy human individuals. V was clipped by 3 bases and J by 8 bases, with 10 bases between them. CDR3 size: 11 residues. Germline CDR1 is GTSNPN and CDR2 is SVGIG (reference sequence). Donors included only healthy HIV-negative adults lacking recent acute infections or vaccinations. The donors were all Caucasian adults (living in Nashville, Tennessee). Assay: immunoSEQ multiplex PCR; the TCRdb copy retains only in-frame clones and omits some. The table has about 2.5 million clones, 80% to 95% seen once. Points on this clone: The sample holds other DNA sequences that translate to the same CDR3.

This TCR derives from a man aged 18 to 30 in good health. Some clones in this sample may be carry-over from other donors' samples. The sequenced material came from naive CD4+ T cells from PBMCs. Subset denoted: CD45RA+ positively selected. This rearrangement joins TRBV30 to TRBJ1-2; D unclear. Here the CDR3 DNA reads TGTGCCTGGAGCCAGGTCGGCGGCTACACCTTC. As protein: CAWSQVGGYTF.